Below are 29 T cell receptor beta chains sequenced from a single sample in a study of monozygotic twins with inflammatory bowel disease. No DNA is given; TCRdb re-called the 5' RACE reads and lists each CDR3 protein once. The sample data list more than 120,000 distinct CDR3 sequences. The sequencing input was blood. These receptors were obtained from a human donor with ulcerative colitis or Crohn's disease, or a healthy co-twin of an affected twin (not recorded which).

The chain carries TRBV5-1 and TRBJ2-3. CDR1 SGHRS and CDR2 YFSETQ come from the germline V gene. The CDR3 covers 15 residues. This CDR3 reads CASSSWTVSTDTQYF.

The CDR3 is CSADRRDTEAIF. The chain employs TRBV20-1 and TRBJ1-1; TCRdb designates TRBD1, a call that cannot be tested without DNA. This CDR3 region has 12 residues. In germline, CDR1 is DFQATT, CDR2 SNEGSKA (reference sequence).

The V call is TRBV5-6, the J call TRBJ2-7. CDR3 length equals 11 residues. CDR1 and CDR2 (germline): SGHDT, YYEEEE. CDR3 protein: CASSLEYEQYF.

The gene calls are TRBV20-1 and TRBJ2-3. Germline CDR1 is DFQATT and CDR2 is SNEGSKA (reference sequence). The CDR3 contains 12 residues. This chain's CDR3 is CSAQRSTDTQYF.

This chain links TRBV19 with TRBJ1-6. This CDR3 has 14 residues. From germline, CDR1 is LNHDA and CDR2 SQIVND (reference sequence). The CDR3 is CASSILLGSSPLHF.

This chain links TRBV6-5 with TRBJ2-7; TCRdb's assignment of TRBD1 cannot be checked, as there is no DNA. The CDR3 sequence is 17 residues long. Germline-derived CDR1 and CDR2 are MNHEY and SVGAGI. The CDR3 loop is CASSYSARQLSSYEQYF.

The rearrangement uses TRBV7-3 and TRBJ1-1; the D gene TCRdb calls, TRBD1, cannot be checked with no DNA. Germline V gene lookup returns CDR1 SGHTA and CDR2 FQGTGA. The CDR3 length is 15 residues. The CDR3: CASSSSGILGTEAFF.

V is TRBV5-4 and J is TRBJ2-7; TCRdb outputs TRBD1, but without DNA this stays unchecked. CDR3 length: 14 amino acids. The germline gives CDR1 SGHNT, CDR2 YYREEE (reference sequence). CDR3 region: CASSYLTGRSEQYF.

The CDR3 protein is CASSSPDTVLHTQYF. The chain employs TRBV28 and TRBJ2-3; TCRdb's assignment of TRBD2 cannot be checked, as there is no DNA. Per germline, CDR1 MDHEN and CDR2 SYDVKM. The CDR3 sequence is 15 residues long. Supplemented by reference TRBV28 and TRBJ2-3, the full variable domain reads DVKVTQSSRYLVKRTGEKVFLECVQDMDHENMFWYRQDPGLGLRLIYFSYDVKMKEKGDIPEGYSVSREKKERFSLILESASTNQTSMYLCASSSPDTVLHTQYFGPGTRLTVL.

V usage is TRBV5-4 and J usage is TRBJ1-4. Germline V gene sequence: CDR1 SGHNT, CDR2 YYREEE (reference sequence). The length of the CDR3 is 15 residues. The CDR3 is CASSLDRRGAGKLFF.

The chain combines TRBV4-2 with TRBJ1-6; TCRdb indicates TRBD1, and absent DNA this call remains unverified. The CDR3 sequence is 14 residues long. Germline V gene lookup returns CDR1 LGHNA and CDR2 YNFKEQ. The CDR3 region is CASSHRQGDSPLHF.

The chain joins TRBV3-1 to TRBJ1-2; with no DNA, the TCRdb D assignment of TRBD1 cannot be verified. CDR3 size: 16 residues. Germline V gives CDR1 LGHDT, CDR2 YNNKEL (reference sequence). CDR3: CASSFWDRAANYGYTF. The full variable domain, completed using reference TRBV3-1 and TRBJ1-2, is DTAVSQTPKYLVTQMGNDKSIKCEQNLGHDTMYWYKQDSKKFLKIMFSYNNKELIINETVPNRFSPKSPDKAHLNLHINSLELGDSAVYFCASSFWDRAANYGYTFGSGTRLTVV.

The chain is built from TRBV3-1 and TRBJ1-4. This CDR3 region has 15 residues. Per germline, CDR1 LGHDT and CDR2 YNNKEL (reference sequence). CDR3: CASSSRGPVNEKLFF.

J is TRBJ2-3 and V is TRBV5-1; there is no DNA to check the TCRdb D call of TRBD2. Germline V gives CDR1 SGHRS, CDR2 YFSETQ. This CDR3 is 19 amino acids long. Here the CDR3 reads CASTQRAAIKPPGTDTQYF.

This sequence joins TRBV5-6 and TRBJ1-2. This CDR3 has 13 amino acids. Germline assignment: CDR1 SGHDT and CDR2 YYEEEE. The CDR3 is CASSSLLDYGYTF.

This chain joins TRBV6-5 and TRBJ2-7; TCRdb picks TRBD1, but there is no DNA to check that call. This CDR3 contains 15 residues. CDR1 is MNHEY and CDR2 is SVGAGI in the germline V gene. The CDR3 region is CASSYPGTETYEQYF.

J is TRBJ2-7 and V is TRBV28; TCRdb outputs TRBD1, but without DNA this stays unchecked. The CDR3 sequence is 13 residues long. Germline loops: CDR1 MDHEN, CDR2 SYDVKM. The CDR3 protein is CASTDRPLYEQYF. Full variable domain (remainder filled in from reference TRBV28 and TRBJ2-7): DVKVTQSSRYLVKRTGEKVFLECVQDMDHENMFWYRQDPGLGLRLIYFSYDVKMKEKGDIPEGYSVSREKKERFSLILESASTNQTSMYLCASTDRPLYEQYFGPGTRLTVT.

This chain uses TRBV30 with TRBJ2-2. Per the germline V gene, CDR1 is GTSNPN and CDR2 is SVGIG (reference sequence). The CDR3 is made up of 15 amino acids. The CDR3 loop is CAWSVLLQNTGELFF.

This chain links TRBV7-9 with TRBJ2-3. Germline V gene data show CDR1 as SEHNR and CDR2 as FQNEAQ (reference sequence). The CDR3 runs 15 residues. This CDR3 reads CASSSHGEGTDTQYF.

This chain links TRBV20-1 with TRBJ2-5. The CDR3 runs 11 residues. CDR1 and CDR2 (germline): DFQATT, SNEGSKA (reference sequence). Here the CDR3 reads CSAPRSETQYF.

This chain joins TRBV7-8 and TRBJ2-7; TCRdb reports TRBD2, a call that lacks DNA to check it against. Germline lookup yields CDR1 SGHVS and CDR2 FQNEAQ. The length of the CDR3 is 15 residues. The CDR3 sequence is CASSLFARRGLGQYF.

The chain carries TRBV12-3 or TRBV12-4 and TRBJ1-5; the D gene TCRdb calls, TRBD1, cannot be checked with no DNA. The CDR3 runs 15 residues. The CDR3 protein is CASSLAGPGIAAQHF.

The chain is built from TRBV30 and TRBJ2-2. Germline V lookup: CDR1 GTSNPN, CDR2 SVGIG (reference sequence). The CDR3 loop spans 13 amino acids. This chain's CDR3 is CAWRLGWAGELFF.

The V and J genes are TRBV12-3 or TRBV12-4 and TRBJ2-7; TCRdb's D call of TRBD1 is untestable without DNA. CDR3 length: 13 residues. The CDR3 protein is CASSETETYEQYF.

The chain uses TRBV5-8 and TRBJ2-1; TCRdb designates TRBD2, a call that cannot be tested without DNA. Germline V gene data show CDR1 as SGHTS and CDR2 as YDEGEE. The CDR3 extends over 16 amino acids. The CDR3 sequence is CASSLGLAGGENEQFF.

CDR3 region: CASSVEVAGADTQYF. The genes are TRBV9 and TRBJ2-3; TCRdb designates TRBD1, a call that cannot be tested without DNA. The germline V gene has CDR1 SGDLS and CDR2 YYNGEE. This CDR3 spans 15 amino acids.

The rearrangement uses TRBV24-1 and TRBJ2-1; TCRdb lists TRBD1, though no DNA is available to test this call. CDR3 length: 17 amino acids. The germline CDR1 and CDR2 sequences are KGHDR and SFDVKD. The CDR3 region is CATKSSPGQGMTNEQFF.

The rearrangement joins TRBV4-3 to TRBJ1-1; TCRdb picks TRBD1, but there is no DNA to check that call. Germline assignment: CDR1 LGHNA and CDR2 YSLEER. This CDR3 contains 14 residues. The CDR3 loop reads CASSQDKGWTEAFF.

This chain links TRBV29-1 with TRBJ1-1; the TCRdb D gene call, TRBD1, has no DNA to confirm it. This CDR3 comprises 12 residues. CDR1 and CDR2 from the germline V gene are SQVTM and ANQGSEA. The CDR3 sequence is CSVSPGGTEAFF.